The 3 T cell receptor beta chains reported below all come from one sample, sequenced in a study. TCRdb called the 5' RACE reads again in MiXCR, with one record for every CDR3 protein. The data contain about 40,000 distinct CDR3 sequences, 30% of them singletons. The sequenced material came from tumor-infiltrating memory CD4+ T cells sorted from the breast tumor. Documented subset: memory CD4+ T cells, CD4+CD45RO+CD25-. Every receptor here comes from a female donor with breast cancer.

This clonotype has a count of ten or more. The chain is built from TRBV7-6 and TRBJ2-7; maybe TRBD1 (6 bases). Trimming left V 2 bases short and J 1 base short, with 12 bases between. Germline V CDR1 and CDR2: SGHVS, FNYEAQ. This CDR3 comprises 15 residues. CDR3 DNA: TGTGCCAGCAGCTTACAGGGGTATCAATCCTACGAGCAGTACTTC. Protein product: CASSLQGYQSYEQYF.

The V call is TRBV27, the J call TRBJ2-1; D gene uncertain. Trimming took off 5 bases at V and 6 bases at J, with 5 bases between the two ends. CDR1 is MNHEY, CDR2 SMNVEV, per germline (reference sequence). CDR3 length equals 11 residues. The CDR3 loop is CASSGVNEQFF. DNA of the CDR3: TGTGCCAGCAGTGGAGTCAATGAGCAGTTCTTC.

This sequence joins TRBV4-1 and TRBJ1-1; D call uncertain. Germline CDR1 reads MGHRA; CDR2 reads YSYEKL. This CDR3 has 14 amino acids. Trimming removed 0 bases from V and 10 bases from J, with 15 bases in between. The CDR3 protein is CASSQDRGSPGAFF. Written as DNA, the CDR3 is TGCGCCAGCAGCCAAGACCGCGGGTCCCCCGGAGCTTTCTTT.